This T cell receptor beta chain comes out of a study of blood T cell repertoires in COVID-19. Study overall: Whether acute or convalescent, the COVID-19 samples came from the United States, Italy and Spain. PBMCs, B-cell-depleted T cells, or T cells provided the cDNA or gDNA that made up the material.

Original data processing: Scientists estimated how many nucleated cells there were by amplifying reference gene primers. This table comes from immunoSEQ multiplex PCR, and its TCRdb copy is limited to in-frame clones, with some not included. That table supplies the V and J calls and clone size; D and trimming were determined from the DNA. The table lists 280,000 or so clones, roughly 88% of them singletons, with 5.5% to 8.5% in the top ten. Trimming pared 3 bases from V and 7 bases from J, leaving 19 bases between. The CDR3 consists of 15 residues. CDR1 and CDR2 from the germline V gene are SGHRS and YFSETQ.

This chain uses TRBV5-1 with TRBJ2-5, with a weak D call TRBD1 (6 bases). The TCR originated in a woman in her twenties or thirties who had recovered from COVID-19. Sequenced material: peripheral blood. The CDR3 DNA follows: TGCGCCAGCAGCTCGACGGACAGATTTAAGGGGACCCAGTACTTC. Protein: CASSSTDRFKGTQYF.